This record looks at one T cell receptor (beta chain) sequence and its context. The data were obtained in a study of blood T cell repertoires in COVID-19. About the research overall: PBMCs, B-cell-depleted T cells, or T cells were the source of the cDNA or gDNA that made up the material.

Using immunoSEQ multiplex PCR, the repertoire was profiled, and TCRdb retains in-frame clones only, with some absent. The sample holds about 370,000 clones; 90% are singletons and the top ten take roughly 6.8%. The germline V gene encodes CDR1 LNHDA and CDR2 SQIVND (reference sequence). With 1 base removed from V and 0 bases from J, the gap between germline ends came to 7 bases. The CDR3 has 14 residues. The TCR sequence derives from a man aged 18 to 29 with active or convalescent COVID-19. This rearrangement joins TRBV19 to TRBJ2-7; no reliable D call. The sequenced sample consisted of peripheral blood. The CDR3 coding sequence is TGTGCCAGTAGTATAGGACTCTACTCCTACGAGCAGTACTTC. Translated: CASSIGLYSYEQYF.